The 23 T cell receptor beta chains given below trace back to one sample, sequenced in a study of radiation and T cells in renal cell carcinoma. Time point defined: blood 4 weeks post-SBRT, at nephrectomy. Treatment noted: 15 Gy SBRT to primary tumor, nephrectomy 4 weeks later. Clones were read by immunoSEQ multiplex PCR, and TCRdb kept only the in-frame ones, dropping some. The table includes approximately 170,000 clones, approximately 90% detected once. This material consisted of blood, taken from a patient whose treatment included radiotherapy and nephrectomy. These receptors all come from a woman between 50 and 59 years old with renal cell carcinoma.

This clone came up a few times. The chain combines TRBV6-4 with TRBJ2-1; 11 bases are a match to TRBD2. With V trimmed by 4 bases and J by 6 bases, 5 bases remained unmatched. The CDR3 contains 15 residues. From germline, CDR1 is MRHNA and CDR2 SNTAGT. This CDR3 reads CASSVTSGGLNEQFF. The DNA for the CDR3 is TGTGCCAGCAGTGTAACTAGCGGGGGACTCAATGAGCAGTTCTTC.

The chain uses TRBV7-8 and TRBJ2-7; tentatively, D is TRBD1 (6 bases). The CDR3 sequence is 16 residues long. Trimming left V 0 bases short and J 3 bases short, with 15 bases between. From germline, CDR1 is SGHVS and CDR2 FQNEAQ. In DNA, the CDR3 is TGTGCCAGCAGCTTAGCAGCAGAGACAGGATACTACGAGCAGTACTTC. Protein sequence: CASSLAAETGYYEQYF.

The chain links TRBV5-1 to TRBJ2-2, with 7 bases matching TRBD1. There are 17 residues in the CDR3. V shed 0 bases and J 2 bases; nucleotides not matched to a gene: 7. Germline CDR1 reads SGHRS; CDR2 reads YFSETQ. The CDR3 coding sequence is TGCGCCAGCAGCTTGGCCGGGACAGAGGCAAACACCGGGGAGCTGTTTTTT. Its protein is CASSLAGTEANTGELFF.

V gene TRBV2 combines with J gene TRBJ2-2, with a tentative D call TRBD1 (6 bases). The CDR3 is 15 residues long. Germline V CDR1 and CDR2: SNHLY, FYNNEI. V gave up 6 bases and J gave up 0 bases, with 11 bases separating them. The CDR3 DNA reads as TGTGCCAGCAGCCCCAGGACAGCGAACACCGGGGAGCTGTTTTTT. Encoded protein: CASSPRTANTGELFF.

This clone was counted between two and nine times. V usage is TRBV29-1 and J usage is TRBJ1-1; D perhaps matches TRBD1 (6 bases). CDR1 and CDR2 (germline): SQVTM, ANQGSEA. The CDR3 covers 12 residues. The V end was cut by 6 bases, the J end by 4 bases, with 12 bases between. The CDR3 sequence: CSVVRGSTEAFF. CDR3 DNA sequence: TGCAGCGTGGTCAGGGGTTCCACTGAAGCTTTCTTT.

The CDR3 region is CASSPGQGREKLFF. CDR3 nucleotides: TGTGCCAGCAGCCCGGGACAGGGGAGGGAAAAACTGTTTTTT. This chain connects TRBV7-9 to TRBJ1-4, with 10 bases matching TRBD1. Germline CDR1 is SEHNR and CDR2 is FQNEAQ (reference sequence). The CDR3 consists of 14 residues. J lost 8 bases, V lost 5 bases, and 5 bases had no gene match.

This rearrangement joins TRBV2 to TRBJ1-1; D might be TRBD1 (5 bases). The CDR3 runs 14 residues. Germline loops: CDR1 SNHLY, CDR2 FYNNEI. V shed 6 bases and J shed 5 bases, with 16 bases lying between them. The CDR3 nucleotides are TGTGCCAGCAGGGATCGACCTGGGGGGACTGAAGCTTTCTTT. It is translated as CASRDRPGGTEAFF.

This chain uses TRBV15 with TRBJ1-1; TRBD1 matches 7 bases. The CDR3 extends over 15 amino acids. V was clipped by 0 bases and J by 4 bases; unmatched bases: 5. The germline CDR1 and CDR2 sequences are LNHNV and YYDKDF (reference sequence). CDR3 coding DNA: TGTGCCACCAGCAGAGATGCATCAGGGGGCACTGAAGCTTTCTTT. It encodes CATSRDASGGTEAFF. The full variable domain, its missing parts supplied by reference TRBV15 and TRBJ1-1, is DAMVIQNPRYQVTQFGKPVTLSCSQTLNHNVMYWYQQKSSQAPKLLFHYYDKDFNNEADTPDNFQSRRPNTSFCFLDIRSPGLGDTAMYLCATSRDASGGTEAFFGQGTRLTVV.

The rearrangement uses TRBV27 and TRBJ2-2; 11 bases agree with TRBD1. Trimming at V came to 6 bases and at J to 7 bases, leaving 10 bases not matched to a gene. The length of the CDR3 is 16 residues. The germline V gene encodes CDR1 MNHEY and CDR2 SMNVEV (reference sequence). CDR3 in amino acids: CASRSGTGGSGGELFF. DNA for the CDR3: TGTGCCAGCAGGTCCGGGACAGGGGGATCGGGCGGGGAGCTGTTTTTT.

V is TRBV4-2 and J is TRBJ1-2; D gene unclear. The length of the CDR3 is 13 residues. Deletions cut 3 bases from V and 1 base from J, with 6 bases between. Per the germline V gene, CDR1 is LGHNA and CDR2 is YNFKEQ. CDR3 sequence reads: CASSHGGNYGYTF. Written as DNA, the CDR3 is TGTGCCAGCAGCCATGGCGGTAACTATGGCTACACCTTC.

The chain has TRBV5-1 and TRBJ2-3; D call uncertain. CDR3 size: 16 residues. Trimming cost V 6 bases and J 1 base, with 18 bases left between them. Germline CDR1 reads SGHRS; CDR2 reads YFSETQ. The CDR3 region is CASTEHRDKGTDTQYF. The CDR3 nucleotides are TGCGCCAGCACCGAACATAGGGATAAGGGCACAGATACGCAGTATTTT.

V gene TRBV5-1 combines with J gene TRBJ1-1; 8 bases agree with TRBD1. This CDR3 has 16 amino acids. CDR1 is SGHRS and CDR2 is YFSETQ in the germline V gene. V was clipped by 4 bases and J by 0 bases; unmatched bases: 8. The CDR3 loop is CASSITGGPLNTEAFF. In DNA form, the CDR3 reads TGCGCCAGCAGCATAACAGGGGGGCCCTTGAACACTGAAGCTTTCTTT.

Details on this clone: Other DNA sequences in the sample encode the same CDR3. The chain joins TRBV7-9 to TRBJ2-7; 11 bases are shared with TRBD1. The CDR3 has 13 residues. V lost 5 bases and J lost 6; bases outside the gene matches: 3. CDR1 and CDR2 from the germline V gene are SEHNR and FQNEAQ (reference sequence). The CDR3 loop reads CASSPGTGGEQYF. CDR3 DNA: TGTGCCAGCAGCCCCGGGACAGGGGGCGAGCAGTACTTC. The variable domain in full, completed from reference TRBV7-9 and TRBJ2-7, reads DTGVSQNPRHKITKRGQNVTFRCDPISEHNRLYWYRQTLGQGPEFLTYFQNEAQLEKSRLLSDRFSAERPKGSFSTLEIQRTEQGDSAMYLCASSPGTGGEQYFGPGTRLTVT.

CDR3: CASSVVPGARGYTF. Written as DNA, the CDR3 is TGTGCCAGCAGCGTAGTTCCAGGGGCGAGGGGCTACACCTTC. The chain carries TRBV9 and TRBJ1-2; the D gene is possibly TRBD1 (6 bases). Germline-derived CDR1 and CDR2 are SGDLS and YYNGEE. The V end was cut by 0 bases, the J end by 8 bases, with 14 bases between. The CDR3 spans 14 residues.

The chain joins TRBV5-1 to TRBJ1-2; TRBD1 is a possible D gene (5 bases). Germline V CDR1 and CDR2: SGHRS, YFSETQ. The length of the CDR3 is 16 residues. Trimming took 0 bases from V and 0 from J, leaving 12 bases between them. This CDR3 is CASSLGQGRANYGYTF. The CDR3 DNA is TGCGCCAGCAGCTTGGGGCAGGGACGGGCTAACTATGGCTACACCTTC.

The chain couples TRBV7-2 to TRBJ1-1; TRBD1 aligns across 8 bases. This CDR3 region has 15 residues. After removal of 5 bases from V and 0 bases from J, the junction contained 5 bases not matched to a gene. The germline V gene encodes CDR1 SGHTA and CDR2 FQGNSA. CDR3 loop: CASSGKGQVNTEAFF. For the CDR3, the DNA is TGTGCCAGCAGCGGAAAGGGACAGGTGAACACTGAAGCTTTCTTT.

The rearrangement joins TRBV4-3 to TRBJ2-3; unclear D gene. CDR3 length: 15 amino acids. Germline CDR1 reads LGHNA; CDR2 reads YSLEER. V lost 1 base and J lost 2, with 10 bases in between. This chain's CDR3 is CASSQAALNTDTQYF. CDR3 DNA: TGCGCCAGCAGCCAAGCGGCACTAAACACAGATACGCAGTATTTT.

This chain uses TRBV2 with TRBJ1-4; D possibly corresponds to TRBD1 (5 bases). Germline CDR1 is SNHLY and CDR2 is FYNNEI. The CDR3 contains 14 residues. V lost 4 bases and J lost 4, with 10 bases in between. The CDR3 sequence: CASSAETDNEKLFF. In nucleotides, the CDR3 is TGTGCCAGCAGTGCCGAGACAGATAATGAAAAACTGTTTTTT. Full variable domain (remainder filled in from reference TRBV2 and TRBJ1-4): EPEVTQTPSHQVTQMGQEVILRCVPISNHLYFYWYRQILGQKVEFLVSFYNNEISEKSEIFDDQFSVERPDGSNFTLKIRSTKLEDSAMYFCASSAETDNEKLFFGSGTQLSVL.

The rearrangement uses TRBV14 and TRBJ2-3, with no clear D. The CDR3 consists of 17 residues. The V gene lost 3 bases and the J gene lost 2 bases, with 18 bases spanning the gap. Germline V gene lookup returns CDR1 SGHDN and CDR2 FVKESK. In DNA form, the CDR3 reads TGTGCCAGCAGCCATCACCGATCCCTCGTTGTCACAGATACGCAGTATTTT. It encodes CASSHHRSLVVTDTQYF. Filled out from reference TRBV14 and TRBJ2-3, the complete variable domain reads EAGVTQFPSHSVIEKGQTVTLRCDPISGHDNLYWYRRVMGKEIKFLLHFVKESKQDESGMPNNRFLAERTGGTYSTLKVQPAELEDSGVYFCASSHHRSLVVTDTQYFGPGTRLTVL.

This rearrangement joins TRBV6-1 to TRBJ2-7; 10 positions match TRBD1. In germline, CDR1 is MNHNS, CDR2 SASEGT. This CDR3 spans 15 amino acids. Trimming at V came to 4 bases and at J to 0 bases, leaving 3 bases not matched to a gene. As DNA, the CDR3 is TGTGCCAGCAGTGGGACAGGGGGACACTCCTACGAGCAGTACTTC. This encodes CASSGTGGHSYEQYF.

The chain carries TRBV4-2 and TRBJ2-5, with D possibly TRBD2 on 6 matching bases. Germline V lookup: CDR1 LGHNA, CDR2 YNFKEQ. Trimming removed 1 base from V and 1 base from J, with 13 bases in between. The CDR3 covers 16 residues. The CDR3 reads CASSQGQGGTQETQYF. The CDR3 region has the DNA TGTGCCAGCAGCCAAGGCCAGGGCGGGACCCAAGAGACCCAGTACTTC.

The CDR3 reads CASSVGPNEKLFF. The CDR3 region has the DNA TGCGCCAGCAGCGTGGGGCCTAATGAAAAACTGTTTTTT. The chain combines TRBV5-1 with TRBJ1-4; perhaps TRBD1 as D (5 bases). This CDR3 is 13 amino acids long. Germline CDR1 reads SGHRS; CDR2 reads YFSETQ. Trimming left V 4 bases short and J 3 bases short, with 7 bases between.

This clone has just one count. This chain uses TRBV6-5 with TRBJ2-7, with D perhaps given as TRBD1 or TRBD2 (6 bases each). This CDR3 region has 14 residues. The V gene's germline CDR1 is MNHEY and CDR2 SVGAGI. The V gene lost 4 bases and the J gene lost 0 bases, with 10 bases spanning the gap. The CDR3 DNA is TGTGCCAGCAGTTTAGGGGGGTCCTCCTACGAGCAGTACTTC. This encodes CASSLGGSSYEQYF.